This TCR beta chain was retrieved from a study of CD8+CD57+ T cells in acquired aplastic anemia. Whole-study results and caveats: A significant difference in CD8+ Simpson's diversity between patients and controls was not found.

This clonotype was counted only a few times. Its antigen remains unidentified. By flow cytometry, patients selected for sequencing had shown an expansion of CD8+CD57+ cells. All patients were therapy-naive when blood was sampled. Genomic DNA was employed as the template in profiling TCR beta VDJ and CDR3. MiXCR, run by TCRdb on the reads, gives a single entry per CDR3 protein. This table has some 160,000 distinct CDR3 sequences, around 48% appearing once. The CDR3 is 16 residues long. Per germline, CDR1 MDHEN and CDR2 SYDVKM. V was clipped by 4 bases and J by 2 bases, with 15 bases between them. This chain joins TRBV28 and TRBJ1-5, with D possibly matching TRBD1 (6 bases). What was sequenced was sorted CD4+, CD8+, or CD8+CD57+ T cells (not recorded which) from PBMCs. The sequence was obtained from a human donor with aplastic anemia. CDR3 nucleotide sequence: TGTGCCAGCAGTTCCCTCCTGGCAGGGGGCAATCAGCCCCAGCATTTT. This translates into CASSSLLAGGNQPQHF.